Included here is one TCR beta chain sequence, with context. The data belong to a study of blood T cell repertoires in COVID-19. Using immunoSEQ multiplex PCR, the repertoire was profiled, and TCRdb retains in-frame clones only, with some absent. The sample lists roughly 60,000 clones, 75% to 95% occurring once. Germline CDR1 and CDR2: SGHAT and FQNNGV. This CDR3 has 15 amino acids. Trimming at V came to 2 bases and at J to 3 bases, leaving 3 bases not matched to a gene. The genes are TRBV11-2 and TRBJ2-3; TRBD1 aligns across 9 bases. The sample consisted of peripheral blood. The sequence was collected from a woman older than 75 with active COVID-19. CDR3 in DNA: TGTGCCAGCAGCTTATTGGACAGGGGAACAGATACGCAGTATTTT. Translated: CASSLLDRGTDTQYF.